The T cell receptor beta chain under discussion was sequenced for a study of blood T cell repertoires in COVID-19. CDR1 and CDR2 from the germline V gene are SGHTA and FQGTGA. Trimming took 4 bases from V and 6 from J, leaving 12 bases between them. The CDR3 runs 14 residues. Cohort allocation depended upon clinical history that participants reported. TCRdb's table, derived via immunoSEQ multiplex PCR, lists solely in-frame clones and lacks some. This sample carries about 270,000 clones, under 95% of them seen once, and the ten largest clones take less than 3.5%. The chain has TRBV7-3 and TRBJ2-2; D is perhaps TRBD1 (6 bases). This receptor was taken from a man between 35 and 55 years old who had been exposed to COVID-19. Source material: PBMCs or T cells enriched from blood (not recorded which). The CDR3 reads CASSSEQGPGELFF. Here the CDR3 DNA reads TGTGCCAGCAGCTCGGAACAGGGTCCCGGGGAGCTGTTTTTT.